This entry concerns a single T cell receptor beta chain. CDR1 and CDR2 from the germline V gene are SGHNT and YYREEE (reference sequence). This CDR3 is built from 13 residues. V lost 3 bases, J lost 1 base, and 4 bases lay in between. The table came from immunoSEQ multiplex PCR; TCRdb's copy has only in-frame clones and leaves some out. The sample lists tens of thousands of clones, 95% to 96% occurring once. This record belongs to a study of T cells after somatic rescue of genetic block. Sequencing input: peripheral blood mononuclear cells (PBMCs). This TCR came from a child under two years old. This chain joins TRBV5-4 and TRBJ2-2; D uncertain. CDR3 sequence reads: CASSSGNTGELFF. Here the CDR3 DNA reads TGTGCCAGCAGCTCCGGGAACACCGGGGAGCTGTTTTTT. Variable domain in full (rest from reference TRBV5-4 and TRBJ2-2): ETGVTQSPTHLIKTRGQQVTLRCSSQSGHNTVSWYQQALGQGPQFIFQYYREEENGRGNFPPRFSGLQFPNYSSELNVNALELDDSALYLCASSSGNTGELFFGEGSRLTVL.